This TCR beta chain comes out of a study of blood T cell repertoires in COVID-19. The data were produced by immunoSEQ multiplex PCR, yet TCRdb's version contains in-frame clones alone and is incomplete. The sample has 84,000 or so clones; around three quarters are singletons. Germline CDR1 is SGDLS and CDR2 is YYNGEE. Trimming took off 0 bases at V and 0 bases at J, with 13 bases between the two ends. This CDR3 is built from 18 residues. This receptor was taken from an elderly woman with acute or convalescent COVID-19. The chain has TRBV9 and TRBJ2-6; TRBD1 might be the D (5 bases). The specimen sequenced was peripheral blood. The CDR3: CASSVVGQGSSGANVLTF. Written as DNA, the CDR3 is TGTGCCAGCAGCGTAGTCGGTCAGGGAAGCTCTGGGGCCAACGTCCTGACTTTC.